This is a list of T cell receptor beta chains from one sample in a study of blood T cell repertoires in COVID-19. Repertoires were generated with immunoSEQ multiplex PCR, while TCRdb's copy carries only in-frame clones and drops some. The sample records roughly 460,000 clones, approximately 90% being singletons. Sequenced input: peripheral blood. The receptors were gathered from a man between 18 and 35 years old with COVID-19, enrolled during active disease. Each CDR3 is given with its conserved first and last residue. The order of the fields is clone size, D gene, V gene, J gene, CDR3 protein, CDR3 DNA. The D gene is left open where the match is weak. Clone size is given for some rows only: seen once, a few or many times, or a class if the clone is expanded.

-	TRBD1	TRBV12-3/TRBV12-4	TRBJ2-7	CASSLRGQYEQYF	TGTGCCAGCAGTTTAAGGGGGCAATACGAGCAGTACTTC
-	TRBD2	TRBV7-8	TRBJ2-1	CASSPYGTSGVNEQFF	TGTGCCAGCAGCCCGTACGGGACTAGCGGGGTCAATGAGCAGTTCTTC
-	-	TRBV5-5	TRBJ2-1	CASSAIGNYEQFF	TGTGCCAGCAGCGCCATCGGGAATTATGAGCAGTTCTTC
-	-	TRBV5-4	TRBJ2-2	CASSLGQGLTGELFF	TGTGCCAGCAGCTTGGGGCAGGGTCTTACCGGGGAGCTGTTTTTT
-	TRBD1	TRBV5-6	TRBJ1-2	CASSLEGGGRVGYTF	TGTGCCAGCAGCTTAGAAGGGGGCGGACGGGTTGGCTACACCTTC
few	-	TRBV5-5	TRBJ2-1	CASSPRAPGEQFF	TGTGCCAGCAGTCCCCGAGCGCCTGGAGAGCAGTTCTTC
-	TRBD1	TRBV7-9	TRBJ2-7	CASSSGTGASYEQYF	TGTGCCAGCAGCTCCGGGACAGGGGCATCCTACGAGCAGTACTTC
-	-	TRBV7-9	TRBJ1-5	CASSLGTTSNQPQHF	TGTGCCAGCAGCTTAGGCACCACATCCAATCAGCCCCAGCATTTT
-	-	TRBV6-1	TRBJ2-7	CASSEPPTGVKAYEQYF	TGTGCCAGCAGTGAACCCCCCACGGGGGTGAAGGCCTACGAGCAGTACTTC
-	-	TRBV18	TRBJ1-1	CASSREQGPEAFF	TGTGCCAGCTCTCGCGAACAGGGCCCTGAAGCTTTCTTT
-	TRBD1	TRBV18	TRBJ1-4	CASSEKTGLVEKLFF	TGTGCCAGCTCGGAAAAGACAGGGTTGGTGGAAAAACTGTTTTTT
-	-	TRBV4-1	TRBJ1-4	CASSQETTATNEKLFF	TGCGCCAGCAGCCAAGAGACAACGGCAACTAATGAAAAACTGTTTTTT
-	TRBD2	TRBV25-1	TRBJ2-7	CASSDEASGTYEQYF	TGTGCCAGCAGCGATGAGGCTAGCGGAACCTACGAGCAGTACTTC
-	-	TRBV4-1	TRBJ2-4	CASSQGGGALAKNIQYF	TGCGCCAGCAGCCAAGGGGGCGGAGCGCTAGCCAAAAACATTCAGTACTTC
-	TRBD1	TRBV4-1	TRBJ1-1	CASSQQGGAEAFF	TGCGCCAGCAGCCAACAGGGGGGTGCTGAAGCTTTCTTT
once	TRBD2	TRBV5-1	TRBJ2-1	CASSLAQGLAGGKFF	TGCGCCAGCAGCTTGGCCCAGGGACTAGCGGGGGGTAAGTTCTTC
-	TRBD1	TRBV12-5	TRBJ2-3	CASGFLPGTGVADTQYF	TGTGCTAGTGGTTTCTTACCCGGGACAGGGGTCGCAGATACGCAGTATTTT
-	TRBD2	TRBV5-4	TRBJ2-5	CASSGLAGTNQETQYF	TGTGCCAGCAGCGGGCTGGCCGGGACTAACCAAGAGACCCAGTACTTC
-	-	TRBV18	TRBJ1-1	CASSTNHRSEAFF	TGTGCCAGCTCAACCAATCACAGAAGTGAAGCTTTCTTT
-	-	TRBV3-1/TRBV3-2	TRBJ1-6	CASSQDFPRSTYNSPLHF	TGTGCCAGCAGCCAAGATTTCCCCCGGTCCACCTATAATTCACCCCTCCACTTT
many	TRBD1	TRBV2	TRBJ1-2	CASRGDSPYGYTF	TGTGCCAGCAGAGGGGACAGCCCCTATGGCTACACCTTC
-	TRBD1	TRBV28	TRBJ1-3	CASSPRLRRQGTHPSPGNTIYF	TGTGCCAGCAGTCCCAGACTCAGAAGACAGGGGACGCACCCTAGCCCTGGAAACACCATATATTTT
-	TRBD2	TRBV3-1/TRBV3-2	TRBJ2-7	CASSQAGGSSYEQYF	TGTGCCAGCAGCCAAGCCGGGGGGAGCTCCTACGAGCAGTACTTC
once	-	TRBV7-2	TRBJ2-7	CASSFGTPGEQYF	TGTGCCAGCAGCTTCGGGACACCGGGGGAGCAGTACTTC
once	-	TRBV6-1	TRBJ2-7	CASSDRTAQQYF	TGTGCCAGCAGTGACAGGACAGCCCAGCAGTACTTC
-	-	TRBV2	TRBJ1-1	CASTILNTEAFF	TGTGCCAGCACTATATTGAACACTGAAGCTTTCTTT
-	-	TRBV5-6	TRBJ1-3	CASSLYRWLSGNTIYF	TGTGCCAGCAGCTTGTATCGCTGGCTCTCTGGAAACACCATATATTTT
-	TRBD1	TRBV19	TRBJ2-1	CASSVDRGDYNEQFF	TGTGCCAGTAGTGTCGACAGGGGGGACTACAATGAGCAGTTCTTC
once	TRBD2	TRBV5-1	TRBJ2-2	CASSYRILAGTTNTGELFF	TGCGCCAGCAGTTACAGGATACTAGCGGGAACAACTAACACCGGGGAGCTGTTTTTT
-	-	TRBV29-1	TRBJ2-5	CSVDAGLQETQYF	TGCAGCGTTGACGCAGGGCTCCAAGAGACCCAGTACTTC
-	-	TRBV5-1	TRBJ2-1	CASSRGDSPSYNEQFF	TGCGCCAGCAGCAGGGGTGATAGTCCCTCCTACAATGAGCAGTTCTTC
-	TRBD2	TRBV5-1	TRBJ2-1	CASSVTSGGYNEQFF	TGCGCCAGCAGCGTGACTAGCGGGGGTTACAATGAGCAGTTCTTC
-	-	TRBV30	TRBJ1-2	CAWIAKGLYGYTF	TGTGCCTGGATTGCTAAGGGACTCTATGGCTACACCTTC
-	-	TRBV11-2	TRBJ1-4	CASSLGGQEGEKLFF	TGTGCCAGCAGCTTAGGGGGGCAGGAAGGTGAAAAACTGTTTTTT
-	-	TRBV6-5	TRBJ1-3	CASSYSSAGNTIYF	TGTGCCAGCAGTTACTCCTCAGCTGGAAACACCATATATTTT
once	-	TRBV6-5	TRBJ2-7	CALGRTRGSYEQYF	TGTGCCTTAGGGCGCACTAGAGGATCCTACGAGCAGTACTTC
few	-	TRBV27	TRBJ2-1	CASATPVERINNEQFF	TGTGCCAGCGCGACCCCAGTTGAGCGAATTAACAATGAGCAGTTCTTC